This T cell receptor beta chain was profiled in a study of blood T cell repertoires in COVID-19. Looking at the study overall: PBMCs, B-cell-depleted T cells, or T cells provided the cDNA or gDNA that made up the material.

Between the trimmed V and J ends, which lost 1 base and 14 bases, there was a span of 22 bases. Germline V gene sequence: CDR1 LGHDT, CDR2 YNNKEL (reference sequence). This CDR3 spans 15 amino acids. In the authors' methods: Scientists estimated how many nucleated cells there were by amplifying reference gene primers. Method: immunoSEQ multiplex PCR; TCRdb's copy keeps in-frame clones and lacks some. V, J and clone size are taken as reported in that table, and D and trimming were inferred from the DNA itself. The sample yields around 100,000 clones, around 87% seen once. This chain connects TRBV3-1 (or the pseudogene TRBV3-2) to TRBJ2-3, with D unclear. The sequencing input was peripheral blood. The clonotype comes from a human donor in a cohort sampled during active COVID-19. CDR3 bases: TGTGCCAGCAGCCAAGCCGCGGCTTCCATTCATCCTCCGTATTTT. Protein sequence: CASSQAAASIHPPYF.